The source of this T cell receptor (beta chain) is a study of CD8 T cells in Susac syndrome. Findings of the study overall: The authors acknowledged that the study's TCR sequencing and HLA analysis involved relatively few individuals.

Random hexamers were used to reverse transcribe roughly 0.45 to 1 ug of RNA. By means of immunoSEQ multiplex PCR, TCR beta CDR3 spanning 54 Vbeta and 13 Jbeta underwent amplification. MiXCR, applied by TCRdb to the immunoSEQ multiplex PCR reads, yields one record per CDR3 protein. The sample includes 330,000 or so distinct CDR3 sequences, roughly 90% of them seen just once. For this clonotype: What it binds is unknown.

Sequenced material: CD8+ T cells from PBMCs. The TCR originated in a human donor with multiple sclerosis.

This chain's CDR3 is CASSGWTGTSQETQYF. As DNA, the CDR3 is TGTGCCAGCAGCGGCTGGACAGGGACCTCCCAGGAGACCCAGTACTTC. The chain links TRBV9 to TRBJ2-5; 8 bases are shared with TRBD1. Germline-derived CDR1 and CDR2 are SGDLS and YYNGEE. Trimming at V came to 3 bases and at J to 5 bases, leaving 12 bases not matched to a gene. The CDR3 runs to 16 residues.